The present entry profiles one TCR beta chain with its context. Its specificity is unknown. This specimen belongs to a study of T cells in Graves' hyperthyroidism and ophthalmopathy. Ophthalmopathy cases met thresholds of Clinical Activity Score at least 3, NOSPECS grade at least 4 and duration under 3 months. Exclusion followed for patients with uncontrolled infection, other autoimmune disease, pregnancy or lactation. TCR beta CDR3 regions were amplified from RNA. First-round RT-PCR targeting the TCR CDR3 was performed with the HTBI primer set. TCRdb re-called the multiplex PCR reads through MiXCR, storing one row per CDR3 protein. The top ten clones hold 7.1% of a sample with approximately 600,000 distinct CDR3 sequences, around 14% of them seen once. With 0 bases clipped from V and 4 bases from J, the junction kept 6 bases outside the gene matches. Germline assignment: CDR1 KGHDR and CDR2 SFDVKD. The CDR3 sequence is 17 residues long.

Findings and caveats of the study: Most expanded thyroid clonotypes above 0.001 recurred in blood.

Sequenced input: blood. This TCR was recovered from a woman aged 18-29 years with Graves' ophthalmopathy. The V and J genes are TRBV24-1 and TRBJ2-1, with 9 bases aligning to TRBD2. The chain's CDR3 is CATSDLSLREGYNEQFF. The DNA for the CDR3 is TGTGCCACCAGTGATTTGTCTTTGCGGGAGGGGTACAATGAGCAGTTCTTC.